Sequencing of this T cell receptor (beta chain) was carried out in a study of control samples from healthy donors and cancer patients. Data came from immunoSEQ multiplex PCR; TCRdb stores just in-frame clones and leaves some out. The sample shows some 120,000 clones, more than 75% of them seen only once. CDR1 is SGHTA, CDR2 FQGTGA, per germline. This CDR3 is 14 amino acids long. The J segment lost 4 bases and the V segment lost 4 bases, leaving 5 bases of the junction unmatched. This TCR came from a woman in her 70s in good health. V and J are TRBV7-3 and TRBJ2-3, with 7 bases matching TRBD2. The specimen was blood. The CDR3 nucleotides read TGTGCCAGCAGCTCCGGACTAGAGTCAGATACGCAGTATTTT. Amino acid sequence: CASSSGLESDTQYF.